This note documents a single T cell receptor (beta chain) sequence. The sample originates from a study of blood T cell repertoires in COVID-19. Turning to the study itself: The United States, Italy and Spain supplied acute and convalescent COVID-19 samples. Sample material is recorded as cDNA or gDNA derived from T cells, B-cell-depleted T cells, or PBMCs.

Germline assignment: CDR1 SGHRS and CDR2 YFSETQ. There are 15 residues in the CDR3. V trimming: 1 base; J trimming: 5 bases; junction bases outside the gene matches: 6. In the authors' methods: Counts of nucleated cells, estimated from reference gene primer amplification, were obtained. Profiling relied on immunoSEQ multiplex PCR, and the TCRdb table lists in-frame clones only, not all of them. The V and J calls and clone size were taken over from that table, and D and trimming were inferred from the DNA. The sample lists about 190,000 clones; 80% to 85% were seen once. The chain employs TRBV5-1 and TRBJ2-5, with 9 positions matching TRBD1. The sequenced sample was peripheral blood. The clonotype originates from a human donor in a cohort sampled during active COVID-19. CDR3 region: CASSLTTGGAETQYF. CDR3 in DNA: TGCGCCAGCAGCTTGACCACAGGGGGCGCGGAGACCCAGTACTTC.